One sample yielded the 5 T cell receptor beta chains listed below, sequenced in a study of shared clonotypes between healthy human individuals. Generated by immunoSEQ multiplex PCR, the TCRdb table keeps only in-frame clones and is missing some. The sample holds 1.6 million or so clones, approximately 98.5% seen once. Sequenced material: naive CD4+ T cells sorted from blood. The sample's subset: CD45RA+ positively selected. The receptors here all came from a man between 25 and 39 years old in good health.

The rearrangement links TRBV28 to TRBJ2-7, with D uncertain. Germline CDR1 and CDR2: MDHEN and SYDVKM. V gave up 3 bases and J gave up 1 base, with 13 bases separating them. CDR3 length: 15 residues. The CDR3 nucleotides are TGTGCCAGCAGTTTGAAAGGGTTGAGGTCCTACGAGCAGTACTTC. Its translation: CASSLKGLRSYEQYF. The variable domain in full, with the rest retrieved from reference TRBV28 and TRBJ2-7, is DVKVTQSSRYLVKRTGEKVFLECVQDMDHENMFWYRQDPGLGLRLIYFSYDVKMKEKGDIPEGYSVSREKKERFSLILESASTNQTSMYLCASSLKGLRSYEQYFGPGTRLTVT.

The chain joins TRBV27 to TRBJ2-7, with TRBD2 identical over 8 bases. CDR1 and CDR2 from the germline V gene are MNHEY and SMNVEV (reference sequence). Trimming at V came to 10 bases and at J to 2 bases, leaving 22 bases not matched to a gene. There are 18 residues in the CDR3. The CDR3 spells CANSLGGEGYNNAYEQYF. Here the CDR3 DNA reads TGTGCCAACTCCCTCGGGGGGGAGGGGTACAATAACGCCTACGAGCAGTACTTC.

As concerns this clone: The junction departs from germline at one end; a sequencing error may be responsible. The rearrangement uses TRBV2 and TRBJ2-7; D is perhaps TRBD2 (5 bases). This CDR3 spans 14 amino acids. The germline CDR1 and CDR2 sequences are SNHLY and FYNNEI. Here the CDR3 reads CASSEERSSYEQYF. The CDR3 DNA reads TGTGCCAGCAGCGAAGAGCGGAGCTCCTACGAGCAGTACTTC.

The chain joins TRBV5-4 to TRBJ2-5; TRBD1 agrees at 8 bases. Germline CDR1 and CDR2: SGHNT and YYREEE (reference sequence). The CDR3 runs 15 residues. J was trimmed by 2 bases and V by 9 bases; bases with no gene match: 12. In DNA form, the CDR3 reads TGTGCCACCCTAGGACAGGGAAGGGGACAAGAGACCCAGTACTTC. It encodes CATLGQGRGQETQYF.

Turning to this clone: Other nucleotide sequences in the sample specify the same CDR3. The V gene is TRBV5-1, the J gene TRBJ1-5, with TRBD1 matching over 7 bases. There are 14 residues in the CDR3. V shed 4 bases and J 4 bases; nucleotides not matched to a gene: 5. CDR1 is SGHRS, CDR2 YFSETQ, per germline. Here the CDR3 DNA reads TGCGCCAGCAGCCCTGGGACAGAGAATCAGCCCCAGCATTTT. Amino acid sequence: CASSPGTENQPQHF.